This is a list of T cell receptor beta chains from one sample in a study of shared clonotypes between healthy human individuals. Data came from immunoSEQ multiplex PCR; TCRdb stores just in-frame clones and leaves some out. The table includes under 2,500,000 clones, about 94% detected once. The sequencing sample was made of naive CD4+ T cells sorted from blood. The receptors here all came from a man between 18 and 35 years old in good health. CDR3s include the opening cysteine and the closing phenylalanine or tryptophan. The D gene is left open where the match is weak.

.,TRBJ2-1,TRBV19,TGTGCCAGTAGACTGTCGCAGCCCTACAATGAGCAGTTCTTC,CASRLSQPYNEQFF
.,TRBJ1-1,TRBV29-1,TGCAGCGTTGAGCACACCAGCGCCCCGGGGACTGAAGCTTTCTTT,CSVEHTSAPGTEAFF
.,TRBJ2-3,TRBV7-6,TGTGCCAGCAGCTTAGGGGGCGGGTTCACAGATACGCAGTATTTT,CASSLGGGFTDTQYF
.,TRBJ1-1,TRBV30,TGTGCCTGGAGGCAGGGGTATGAGACTGAAGCTTTCTTT,CAWRQGYETEAFF
.,TRBJ2-2,TRBV5-5,TGTGCCAGCAGCTTGGGCCCGGGACCTCGGACCGGGGAGCTGTTTTTT,CASSLGPGPRTGELFF
.,TRBJ2-1,TRBV4-3,TGCGCCAGCAGCCAAGATACACTAGCTGGTGAGCAGTTCTTC,CASSQDTLAGEQFF
.,TRBJ1-2,TRBV6-6,TGTGCCAGCAGCCCTGACCTCGGGGGATCCGGCTACACCTTC,CASSPDLGGSGYTF
TRBD1,TRBJ1-1,TRBV11-2,TGTGCCAGCAGCTTCACAGGGGGAGGAGGAACTGAAGCTTTCTTT,CASSFTGGGGTEAFF
.,TRBJ2-1,TRBV19,TGTGCCAGTAGTATTAACGATTACAATGAGCAGTTCTTC,CASSINDYNEQFF
.,TRBJ2-6,TRBV9,TGTGCCAGCAGGGAGTCTGGGGCCAACGTCCTGACTTTC,CASRESGANVLTF
.,TRBJ1-3,TRBV7-2,TGTGCCAGCAGCCCGACAGGAAACACCATATATTTT,CASSPTGNTIYF
.,TRBJ1-1,TRBV6-1,TGTGCCAGCACTAGGACAGTTTGGACCGAAGCTTTCTTT,CASTRTVWTEAFF
.,TRBJ2-2,TRBV6-5,TGTGCCAGCAGTTACTCGAACGGGGTTACCGGGGAGCTGTTTTTT,CASSYSNGVTGELFF
.,TRBJ1-4,TRBV4-1,TGCGCCAGCAGCCAAGGGGCAGGAAAATCGATTGCAACTAATGAAAAACTGTTTTTT,CASSQGAGKSIATNEKLFF
.,TRBJ2-1,TRBV7-9,TGTGCCAGCAGCTTAACGCCGGCAAAAACCTACAATGAGCAGTTCTTC,CASSLTPAKTYNEQFF
.,TRBJ2-2,TRBV27,TGTGCCAGCAGGATATGGAGACAGAACACCGGGGAGCTGTTTTTT,CASRIWRQNTGELFF
TRBD1,TRBJ2-1,TRBV5-8,TGTGCCAGCAGCTTGGGGGACAGGGGGCTAAATGAGCAGTTCTTC,CASSLGDRGLNEQFF
TRBD1,TRBJ1-3,TRBV5-8,TGTGCCAGCAGCTCGGGACAGGGGTTAACCTCTGGAAACACCATATATTTT,CASSSGQGLTSGNTIYF
TRBD1,TRBJ2-5,TRBV5-1,TGCGCCAGCAGCTCCCGGACCCGGGACAGGGGTAGGGAGACCCAGTACTTC,CASSSRTRDRGRETQYF